These T cell receptor beta chains were read from a single sample in a study of regulatory T cells in long-lasting Graves disease. TCRdb itself ran the multiplex PCR reads through MiXCR, one entry per CDR3 protein. The sample has around 360,000 distinct CDR3 sequences, about a sixth seen once; the top ten hold roughly a fifth. These records were also assigned to another study, of T cells in Graves' hyperthyroidism and ophthalmopathy.

The material was peripheral blood mononuclear cells (PBMCs), obtained at new diagnosis, from a patient treated with antithyroid drugs. The receptor source for this set is a woman aged 18 to 35 with Graves disease. CDR3s include the opening cysteine and the closing phenylalanine or tryptophan. Part of the rows lack a size; the others show once, few, many or a class for expanded clones.

CDR3aa: CASSVGASRGYTF
abundance: NA
j_gene: TRBJ1-2
v_gene: TRBV9

CDR3aa: CASSIRGLAGVKSSYNEQFF
abundance: few
j_gene: TRBJ2-1
v_gene: TRBV19

CDR3aa: CASSSCSYNSPLHF
abundance: many
j_gene: TRBJ1-6
v_gene: TRBV6-9

CDR3aa: CAWSRTSGVQQRSYNEQFF
abundance: many
j_gene: TRBJ2-1
v_gene: TRBV30

CDR3aa: CSAHTGNTGELFF
abundance: many
j_gene: TRBJ2-2
v_gene: TRBV20-1

CDR3aa: CASSLGPYTGELFF
abundance: many
j_gene: TRBJ2-2
v_gene: TRBV6-1

CDR3aa: CASSPVSLAKNIQYF
abundance: many
j_gene: TRBJ2-4
v_gene: TRBV18

CDR3aa: CASSSLTGRGGSDPDTQYF
abundance: few
j_gene: TRBJ2-3
v_gene: TRBV19

CDR3aa: CASSYLRSYEQYF
abundance: many
j_gene: TRBJ2-7
v_gene: TRBV6-2/TRBV6-3

CDR3aa: CASSHDPTGDGYTF
abundance: many
j_gene: TRBJ1-2
v_gene: TRBV4-1

CDR3aa: CATSDPGGDTQYF
abundance: many
j_gene: TRBJ2-3
v_gene: TRBV24-1

CDR3aa: CASSQVLGSGYTF
abundance: many
j_gene: TRBJ1-2
v_gene: TRBV3-1

CDR3aa: CASSFKLAGGETQYF
abundance: many
j_gene: TRBJ2-5
v_gene: TRBV5-4

CDR3aa: CASSLSPGREKLFF
abundance: NA
j_gene: TRBJ1-4
v_gene: TRBV4-1

CDR3aa: CASSLEGWGFLHF
abundance: many
j_gene: TRBJ1-6
v_gene: TRBV5-1

CDR3aa: CASSEGAGVGAQYF
abundance: many
j_gene: TRBJ2-5
v_gene: TRBV7-2

CDR3aa: CASSIVASGYNEQFF
abundance: few
j_gene: TRBJ2-1
v_gene: TRBV19

CDR3aa: CASRADSSYNEQFF
abundance: many
j_gene: TRBJ2-1
v_gene: TRBV2

CDR3aa: CASSQAPATGVSNYEQYF
abundance: NA
j_gene: TRBJ2-7
v_gene: TRBV3-1

CDR3aa: CASSPLNTEAFF
abundance: many
j_gene: TRBJ1-1
v_gene: TRBV6-1